One and the same sample provided the 22 T cell receptor beta chains below, sequenced in a study of T cell responses to AZD1222 COVID-19 vaccine. Only in-frame clones appear in the TCRdb table, and some are missing; sequencing was by immunoSEQ multiplex PCR. Of over 70,000 clones listed, roughly nine tenths are singletons. This material consisted of peripheral blood, taken 28 days after the second AZD1222 dose. Receptors originate from an adult who received the AZD1222 COVID-19 vaccine.

This chain connects TRBV2 to TRBJ2-3; 9 bases are shared with TRBD1. CDR1 SNHLY and CDR2 FYNNEI come from the germline V gene. V was clipped by 7 bases and J by 3 bases; unmatched bases: 5. This CDR3 spans 14 amino acids. This chain's CDR3 is CASNDRGMTDTQYF. CDR3 in DNA: TGTGCCAGCAACGACAGGGGGATGACAGATACGCAGTATTTT.

This chain uses TRBV24-1 with TRBJ1-3, with D unclear. The V end lost 3 bases, the J end lost 3 bases, and 8 bases lay between the germline ends. This CDR3 comprises 14 residues. The germline gives CDR1 KGHDR, CDR2 SFDVKD. CDR3 residues: CATSDGSSGNTIYF. The CDR3 nucleotides are TGTGCCACCAGTGATGGGAGCAGTGGAAACACCATATATTTT.

The rearrangement links TRBV7-7 to TRBJ2-7, with 10 bases that match TRBD1. V shed 3 bases, J shed 5 bases, and the junction held 7 bases outside the gene matches. This CDR3 region has 15 residues. CDR1 SSHAT and CDR2 FNYEAQ come from the germline V gene (reference sequence). This CDR3 is CASSFGWDRGNEQYF. Here the CDR3 DNA reads TGTGCCAGCAGCTTTGGATGGGACAGGGGTAACGAGCAGTACTTC.

The chain combines TRBV28 with TRBJ1-6; D call uncertain. The CDR3 extends over 14 amino acids. Trimming shortened V by 5 bases and J by 5 bases, and 10 bases separated the two germline ends. CDR1 MDHEN and CDR2 SYDVKM come from the germline V gene. The CDR3 loop is CASSVAGNNSPLHF. The CDR3 DNA follows: TGTGCCAGCAGTGTGGCGGGGAATAATTCACCCCTCCACTTT.

The chain uses TRBV5-1 and TRBJ2-7; D might be TRBD1 or TRBD2, each matching 5 bases. There are 12 residues in the CDR3. V was shortened by 6 bases and J by 4 bases, with 11 bases between the two germline ends. Per the germline V gene, CDR1 is SGHRS and CDR2 is YFSETQ. Here the CDR3 reads CASTGTAYEQYF. CDR3 in DNA: TGCGCCAGCACCGGGACGGCTTACGAGCAGTACTTC.

The chain carries TRBV7-8 and TRBJ1-5; D is ambiguous. With 1 base removed from V and 0 bases from J, the gap between germline ends came to 7 bases. Germline values: CDR1 SGHVS, CDR2 FQNEAQ. This CDR3 is built from 15 residues. CDR3 sequence (DNA): TGTGCCAGCAGCTTAGTACCGATTAGCAATCAGCCCCAGCATTTT. It yields the protein CASSLVPISNQPQHF.

In this sample, this clone turned up once. This chain joins TRBV12-3 or TRBV12-4 and TRBJ1-1; D remains unclear. The CDR3 contains 11 residues. Trimming shortened V by 4 bases and J by 6 bases, and 6 bases separated the two germline ends. The CDR3, as DNA: TGTGCCAGCAGTTCCCTAGCTGAAGCTTTCTTT. This encodes CASSSLAEAFF.

The chain recombines TRBV27 with TRBJ1-2; 9 nucleotides match TRBD1. The germline gives CDR1 MNHEY, CDR2 SMNVEV (reference sequence). V gave up 0 bases and J gave up 1 base; unmatched junction bases: 9. CDR3 length: 18 residues. As DNA, the CDR3 is TGTGCCAGCAGTTTATCAGGAGGGGGGACAGGGAGTAACTATGGCTACACCTTC. Translated: CASSLSGGGTGSNYGYTF.

The chain is built from TRBV24-1 and TRBJ2-5; possible D gene TRBD1, 6 bases. The CDR3 is 14 residues long. Per germline, CDR1 KGHDR and CDR2 SFDVKD. The ends were cut back, 5 bases at V and 2 bases at J, with 11 bases in the middle. The DNA of the CDR3 is TGTGCCACCAGTGTCGCCGGACAGCAAGAGACCCAGTACTTC. This codes for CATSVAGQQETQYF.

This chain links TRBV6-5 with TRBJ1-1; 7 bases line up with TRBD1. The CDR3 extends over 13 amino acids. Unmatched junction bases numbered 7, after V lost 7 bases and J lost 5 bases. Germline V lookup: CDR1 MNHEY, CDR2 SVGAGI. The CDR3 region is CASTSRRGTEAFF. The DNA for the CDR3 is TGTGCCAGCACTTCCCGCAGGGGGACTGAAGCTTTCTTT.

V usage is TRBV2 and J usage is TRBJ2-1; weak D call: TRBD2 (6 bases). Germline values: CDR1 SNHLY, CDR2 FYNNEI. The V end lost 6 bases, the J end lost 8 bases, and 14 bases lay between the germline ends. The length of the CDR3 is 13 residues. CDR3 amino acids: CASRGTLRYEQFF. The CDR3 nucleotides read TGTGCCAGCAGGGGGACTCTGAGGTATGAGCAGTTCTTC.

V is TRBV2 and J is TRBJ2-3; 13 positions match TRBD2. Germline V CDR1 and CDR2: SNHLY, FYNNEI. The CDR3 extends over 14 amino acids. The junction had 5 bases not matched to a gene; V was cut back by 10 bases and J by 4 bases. This CDR3 reads CATGTSGNPDTQYF. The DNA for the CDR3 is TGTGCCACCGGGACTAGCGGGAACCCAGATACGCAGTATTTT.

The DNA of the CDR3 is TGCGCCAGCAGCCAAGATTCCCCCACGGACAATGAGCAGTTCTTC. It translates to CASSQDSPTDNEQFF. This sequence joins TRBV4-3 and TRBJ2-1; D is undetermined. CDR1 is LGHNA and CDR2 is YSLEER in the germline V gene. Trimming left V 0 bases short and J 5 bases short, with 11 bases between. The CDR3 runs 15 residues.

V usage is TRBV5-4 and J usage is TRBJ1-2; 8 nucleotides agree with TRBD1. CDR1 is SGHNT, CDR2 YYREEE, per germline (reference sequence). J was trimmed by 8 bases and V by 4 bases; bases with no gene match: 4. This CDR3 has 12 amino acids. As DNA, the CDR3 is TGTGCCAGCAGCCCACAGGGGGGAGGCTACACCTTC. Translating gives CASSPQGGGYTF.

This chain joins TRBV7-9 and TRBJ2-3; D gene uncertain. Germline assignment: CDR1 SEHNR and CDR2 FQNEAQ (reference sequence). The CDR3 is 14 amino acids. Trimming left V 4 bases short and J 3 bases short, with 11 bases between. CDR3: CASSSPPETDTQYF. The CDR3 nucleotides are TGTGCCAGCAGCTCTCCCCCGGAGACAGATACGCAGTATTTT.

V usage is TRBV5-4 and J usage is TRBJ2-1; 10 bases match TRBD2. This CDR3 contains 16 residues. The V and J ends lost 4 bases and 0 bases, in that order; junction bases with no gene match: 4. CDR1 and CDR2 from the germline V gene are SGHNT and YYREEE (reference sequence). The CDR3 here is CASSPGLASSYNEQFF. CDR3 coding DNA: TGTGCCAGCAGCCCGGGACTAGCGAGCTCCTACAATGAGCAGTTCTTC.

DNA of the CDR3: TGTGCCAGCAGTCAACCCGCCGCGGGCGGGGAGCTGTTTTTT. This gives the protein CASSQPAAGGELFF. V and J are TRBV28 and TRBJ2-2; tentative D call: TRBD2 (5 bases). The V end lost 5 bases, the J end lost 7 bases, and 14 bases lay between the germline ends. Looked up from germline, CDR1 is MDHEN and CDR2 is SYDVKM. The CDR3 totals 14 residues.

The chain recombines TRBV18 with TRBJ2-5; no firm D call. V was shortened by 6 bases and J by 7 bases, with 18 bases between the two germline ends. Germline-derived CDR1 and CDR2 are KGHSH and LQKENI. The length of the CDR3 is 14 residues. CDR3 sequence reads: CASSRRAASWTQYF. The DNA of the CDR3 is TGTGCCAGCTCCCGTAGGGCCGCCTCGTGGACCCAGTACTTC.

J is TRBJ2-3 and V is TRBV18; 10 nucleotides agree with TRBD2. J lost 6 bases, V lost 3 bases, and 3 bases had no gene match. Germline lookup yields CDR1 KGHSH and CDR2 LQKENI. The CDR3 is 14 residues long. This chain's CDR3 is CASSPLAGDDTQYF. The CDR3 nucleotides are TGTGCCAGCTCACCGCTAGCGGGAGACGATACGCAGTATTTT.

The V and J genes are TRBV7-2 and TRBJ1-2; D is unresolved. The CDR3 runs 15 residues. Trimming cost V 2 bases and J 0 bases, with 10 bases left between them. Germline V CDR1 and CDR2: SGHTA, FQGNSA. CDR3 sequence: CASSLYSEANYGYTF. DNA of the CDR3: TGTGCCAGCAGCTTATATAGCGAAGCTAACTATGGCTACACCTTC. The full variable domain, with the rest looked up from reference TRBV7-2 and TRBJ1-2, is GAGVSQSPSNKVTEKGKDVELRCDPISGHTALYWYRQSLGQGLEFLIYFQGNSAPDKSGLPSDRFSAERTGGSVSTLTIQRTQQEDSAVYLCASSLYSEANYGYTFGSGTRLTVV.

The chain combines TRBV3-1 (or the pseudogene TRBV3-2) with TRBJ2-5; TRBD1 or TRBD2 may be the D gene (5 bases each). This CDR3 is built from 15 residues. V dropped 0 bases and J dropped 1 base, with 9 bases sitting between them. CDR1 LGHDT and CDR2 YNNKEL come from the germline V gene (reference sequence). The CDR3, as DNA: TGTGCCAGCAGCCAAGAAAGAGGGACCCAAGAGACCCAGTACTTC. Encoded protein: CASSQERGTQETQYF.

The chain carries TRBV5-1 and TRBJ2-2, with TRBD2 matching 10 bases. The V and J ends lost 6 bases and 0 bases, in that order; junction bases with no gene match: 8. The CDR3 totals 17 residues. Germline values: CDR1 SGHRS, CDR2 YFSETQ. Written as DNA, the CDR3 is TGCGCCAGCAACCACCTAACTAGCGGGACGAACACCGGGGAGCTGTTTTTT. Translating it yields CASNHLTSGTNTGELFF.